The 8 T cell receptor beta chains in this list originate from one sample, sequenced in a study of blood T cell repertoires in COVID-19. The assay was immunoSEQ multiplex PCR, and TCRdb's table has in-frame clones only and misses some. The sample has approximately 280,000 clones, 75% to 90% seen once; the top ten hold approximately 10%. Sequencing was performed on peripheral blood. These receptors were obtained from a woman aged 70-85 years with acute or convalescent COVID-19.

This sequence joins TRBV4-1 and TRBJ2-4; D unresolved. The CDR3 extends over 14 amino acids. Germline CDR1 MGHRA, CDR2 YSYEKL. Trimming took 4 bases from V and 6 from J, leaving 13 bases between them. CDR3 amino acids: CASSPSVGGNIQYF. Written as DNA, the CDR3 is TGCGCCAGCAGCCCCAGCGTGGGTGGAAACATTCAGTACTTC.

V is TRBV3-1 (or the pseudogene TRBV3-2) and J is TRBJ1-5; TRBD1 might be the D (5 bases). Trimming pared 1 base from V and 3 bases from J, leaving 10 bases between. From germline, CDR1 is LGHDT and CDR2 YNNKEL (reference sequence). This CDR3 region has 15 residues. The CDR3 sequence is CASSQAGLNNQPQHF. The CDR3 DNA follows: TGTGCCAGCAGCCAAGCGGGACTGAACAATCAGCCCCAGCATTTT.

The chain recombines TRBV5-1 with TRBJ2-1; 7 nucleotides align to TRBD2. CDR1 and CDR2 from the germline V gene are SGHRS and YFSETQ. This CDR3 is built from 15 residues. V shed 8 bases and J 0 bases; nucleotides not matched to a gene: 8. The CDR3 reads CASESGDSSYNEQFF. DNA for the CDR3: TGCGCCAGTGAGAGCGGGGATAGCTCCTACAATGAGCAGTTCTTC.

This clone appeared once. The rearrangement joins TRBV7-2 to TRBJ1-1; TRBD1 aligns across 8 bases. The CDR3 runs 15 residues. From germline, CDR1 is SGHTA and CDR2 FQGNSA. The junction had 5 bases not matched to a gene; V was cut back by 5 bases and J by 0 bases. The CDR3 loop is CASSPRTGMNTEAFF. Here the CDR3 DNA reads TGTGCCAGCAGCCCCCGGACAGGGATGAACACTGAAGCTTTCTTT.

The rearrangement links TRBV30 to TRBJ2-2; possible D gene TRBD2, 6 bases. The CDR3 contains 13 residues. Germline values: CDR1 GTSNPN, CDR2 SVGIG (reference sequence). Trimming pared 2 bases from V and 8 bases from J, leaving 12 bases between. CDR3 sequence (DNA): TGTGCCTGGAGTACCGCGGGACCGGGGGAGCTGTTTTTT. Translated, it gives CAWSTAGPGELFF.

The rearrangement joins TRBV2 to TRBJ2-3; D call uncertain. Trimming cost V 8 bases and J 9 bases, with 9 bases left between them. Germline CDR1 is SNHLY and CDR2 is FYNNEI. The length of the CDR3 is 10 residues. The CDR3 region has the DNA TGTGCCAGCGGTCCGAGGACGCAGTATTTT. It is translated as CASGPRTQYF.

This clone was seen at least ten times. V gene TRBV10-1 combines with J gene TRBJ1-1; 7 bases map to TRBD1. Germline V gene lookup returns CDR1 WNHNN and CDR2 SYGVQD (reference sequence). This CDR3 contains 13 residues. Trimming at V came to 6 bases and at J to 4 bases, leaving 5 bases not matched to a gene. DNA of the CDR3: TGCGCCAGCAGGGGAAGACAGGGCACTGAAGCTTTCTTT. Amino acid sequence: CASRGRQGTEAFF.

This chain uses TRBV4-1 with TRBJ1-1, with TRBD1 as a possible D gene (5 bases). The CDR3 extends over 15 amino acids. Germline-derived CDR1 and CDR2 are MGHRA and YSYEKL. V lost 6 bases, J lost 1 base, and 15 bases lay in between. The CDR3 loop reads CASSKFSGENTEAFF. As DNA, the CDR3 is TGCGCCAGCAGTAAATTTTCGGGGGAGAACACTGAAGCTTTCTTT.